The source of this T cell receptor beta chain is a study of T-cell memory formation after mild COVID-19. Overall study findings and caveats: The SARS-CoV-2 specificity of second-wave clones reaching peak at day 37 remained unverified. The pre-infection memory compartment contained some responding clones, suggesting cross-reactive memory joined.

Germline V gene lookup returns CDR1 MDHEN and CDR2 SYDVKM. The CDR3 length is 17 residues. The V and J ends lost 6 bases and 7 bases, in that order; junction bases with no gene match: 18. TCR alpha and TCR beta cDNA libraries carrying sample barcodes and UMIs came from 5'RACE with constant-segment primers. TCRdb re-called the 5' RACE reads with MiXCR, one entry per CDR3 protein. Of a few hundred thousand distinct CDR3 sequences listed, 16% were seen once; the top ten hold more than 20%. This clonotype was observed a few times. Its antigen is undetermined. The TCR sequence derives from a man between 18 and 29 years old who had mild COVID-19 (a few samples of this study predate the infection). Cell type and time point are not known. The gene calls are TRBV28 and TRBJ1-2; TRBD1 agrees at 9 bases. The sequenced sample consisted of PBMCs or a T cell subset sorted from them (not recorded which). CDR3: CASRPREQGAVGFGYTF. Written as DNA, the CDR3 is TGTGCCAGCAGACCCCGGGAACAGGGGGCCGTTGGGTTTGGCTACACCTTC.